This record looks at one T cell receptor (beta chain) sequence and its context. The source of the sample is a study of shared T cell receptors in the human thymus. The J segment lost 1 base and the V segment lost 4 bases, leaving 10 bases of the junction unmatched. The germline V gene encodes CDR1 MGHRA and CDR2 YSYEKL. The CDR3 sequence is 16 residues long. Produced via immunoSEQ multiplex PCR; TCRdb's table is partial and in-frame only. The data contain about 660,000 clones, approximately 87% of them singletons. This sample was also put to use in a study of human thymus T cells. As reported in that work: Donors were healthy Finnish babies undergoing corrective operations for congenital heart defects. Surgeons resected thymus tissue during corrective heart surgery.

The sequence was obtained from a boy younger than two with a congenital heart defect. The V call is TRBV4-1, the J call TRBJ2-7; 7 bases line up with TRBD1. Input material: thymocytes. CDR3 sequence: CASSRGLGTASYEQYF. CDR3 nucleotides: TGCGCCAGCAGCCGGGGGCTAGGGACAGCGTCCTACGAGCAGTACTTC.